This TCR beta chain was recorded in a study of blood T cell repertoires in COVID-19. Study context: Whether acute or convalescent, the COVID-19 samples came from the United States, Italy and Spain.

Produced via immunoSEQ multiplex PCR; TCRdb's table is partial and in-frame only. The sample shows 68,000 or so clones, around 79% of them seen only once. Input material: peripheral blood. This sequence was found in a human donor in a cohort sampled during active COVID-19.

CDR3 sequence: CASSLGPRLGGELFF. The CDR3 DNA follows: TGTGCCAGCAGTTTGGGGCCCCGTTTGGGCGGGGAGCTGTTTTTT. The chain combines TRBV27 with TRBJ2-2; perhaps TRBD1 as D (5 bases). The germline V and J ends were trimmed by 3 bases and 7 bases, with 15 bases remaining between them. CDR3 length: 15 amino acids. Germline loops: CDR1 MNHEY, CDR2 SMNVEV (reference sequence).